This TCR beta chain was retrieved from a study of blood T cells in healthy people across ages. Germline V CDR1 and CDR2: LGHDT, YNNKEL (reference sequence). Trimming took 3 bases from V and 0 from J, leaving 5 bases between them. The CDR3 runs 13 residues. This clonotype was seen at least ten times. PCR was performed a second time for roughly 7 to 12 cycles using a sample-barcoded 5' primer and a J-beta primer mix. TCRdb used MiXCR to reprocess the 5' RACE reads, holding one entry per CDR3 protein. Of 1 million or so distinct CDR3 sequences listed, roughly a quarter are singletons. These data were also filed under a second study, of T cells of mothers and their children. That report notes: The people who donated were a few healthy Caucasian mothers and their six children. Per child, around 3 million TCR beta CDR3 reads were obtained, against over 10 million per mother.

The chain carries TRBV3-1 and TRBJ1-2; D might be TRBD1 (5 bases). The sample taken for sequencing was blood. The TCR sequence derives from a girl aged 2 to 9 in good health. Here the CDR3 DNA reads TGTGCCAGCAGCCAGGGGGCTAACTATGGCTACACCTTC. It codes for CASSQGANYGYTF. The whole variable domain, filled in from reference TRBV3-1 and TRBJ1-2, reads DTAVSQTPKYLVTQMGNDKSIKCEQNLGHDTMYWYKQDSKKFLKIMFSYNNKELIINETVPNRFSPKSPDKAHLNLHINSLELGDSAVYFCASSQGANYGYTFGSGTRLTVV.